A selection of T cell receptor beta chains follows, all from one sample in a study of OX40 agonist ivuxolimab in advanced cancers. TCRdb's copy holds only in-frame clones and misses some; the assay was immunoSEQ multiplex PCR. The data contain 65,000 to 70,000 clones, 65% to 80% of them seen just once; the ten biggest clones take up 2% to 2.5%. The material was CD4+ or CD8+ T cells sorted from blood, obtained in a trial of the OX40 agonist ivuxolimab. These receptors were obtained from an adult with an advanced solid tumor such as melanoma, head and neck, liver or kidney cancer. Both conserved end residues are part of each CDR3. D genes are given only for firm matches. Where a row states a size, it is once, few, many or the class of an expanded clone; other rows omit it.

J | V | size | D | DNA | CDR3
TRBJ1-1 | TRBV23-1 | - | - | TGCGCCAGCGGACTATGGAAGAACACTGAAGCTTTCTTT | CASGLWKNTEAFF
TRBJ2-7 | TRBV5-1 | few | - | TGCGCCAGCAGATCAGGGAACTACGAGCAGTACTTC | CASRSGNYEQYF
TRBJ1-5 | TRBV7-2 | - | - | TGTGCCAGCAGATATAAGCCCGGGGATCAGCCCCAGCATTTT | CASRYKPGDQPQHF
TRBJ1-5 | TRBV19 | - | - | TGTGCCAGTAGTACAGGGAATTATCAGCCCCAGCATTTT | CASSTGNYQPQHF
TRBJ2-7 | TRBV5-1 | - | - | TGCGCCAGCAGCAATTCCCTGAGTGCGCAGTACTTC | CASSNSLSAQYF
TRBJ2-1 | TRBV19 | few | - | TGTGCCAGTCGAGGTACCTACAATGAGCAGTTCTTC | CASRGTYNEQFF
TRBJ1-1 | TRBV6-5 | - | - | TGTGCCAGCAGCCCCGAGAAGAACACTGAAGCTTTCTTT | CASSPEKNTEAFF
TRBJ1-1 | TRBV10-3 | - | - | TGTGCCATCAGTCAGTCACACCTGAACACTGAAGCTTTCTTT | CAISQSHLNTEAFF
TRBJ1-5 | TRBV11-2 | - | - | TGTGCCAGCAGCTTGCGGGATGATCGGCCCCAGCATTTT | CASSLRDDRPQHF
TRBJ1-4 | TRBV4-1 | - | - | TGCGCCAGCAGCCAAGCAAGACCTTTGGGATTTGAAAAACTGTTTTTT | CASSQARPLGFEKLFF
TRBJ1-5 | TRBV28 | few | TRBD1 | TGTGCCAGCAGTAGTTTCGGGACAGGGGAACAGCCCCAGCATTTT | CASSSFGTGEQPQHF
TRBJ1-3 | TRBV2 | - | - | TGTGCCAGCAGAGAAGGGGGAAACACCATATATTTT | CASREGGNTIYF
TRBJ2-1 | TRBV19 | few | - | TGTGCCAGTAGTATAGGAGCCAGCTCCTACAATGAGCAGTTCTTC | CASSIGASSYNEQFF
TRBJ1-5 | TRBV2 | - | - | TGTGCCAGCAGTGATCGCAGGAATCAGCCCCAGCATTTT | CASSDRRNQPQHF
TRBJ1-1 | TRBV5-1 | - | - | TGCGCCAGCAGCTTGGTAGTGGGGGCTGAAGCTTTCTTT | CASSLVVGAEAFF
TRBJ2-5 | TRBV30 | - | TRBD1 | TGTGCCTGGAGTGTAACAGCAGGGGGCTACGAGACCCAGTACTTC | CAWSVTAGGYETQYF
TRBJ2-7 | TRBV7-2 | - | - | TGTGCCAGCAGCTCACGCGGGGGCAACGAGCAGTACTTC | CASSSRGGNEQYF
TRBJ2-1 | TRBV30 | - | TRBD2 | TGTGCCTGGACGGGACTAGCGGGAGCCATCCCGTTCTTC | CAWTGLAGAIPFF